The 8 T cell receptor beta chains listed next were all sequenced from one sample in a study of T cell responses to AZD1222 COVID-19 vaccine. Method: immunoSEQ multiplex PCR; TCRdb's copy keeps in-frame clones and lacks some. The profile shows roughly 24,000 clones, 88% of them singletons. This sample comprised peripheral blood, obtained 28 days after the second AZD1222 dose. The receptors stem from an adult who received the AZD1222 COVID-19 vaccine.

V and J are TRBV27 and TRBJ1-2, with TRBD1 matching over 10 bases. Germline V CDR1 and CDR2: MNHEY, SMNVEV (reference sequence). CDR3 length equals 14 residues. The J segment lost 4 bases and the V segment lost 5 bases, leaving 4 bases of the junction unmatched. The CDR3 DNA reads as TGTGCCAGCAGTCCGGGACAGGGGACCTATGGCTACACCTTC. Its protein is CASSPGQGTYGYTF.

V and J are TRBV14 and TRBJ2-3, with 8 bases identical to TRBD1. The CDR3 runs to 15 residues. Germline lookup yields CDR1 SGHDN and CDR2 FVKESK. V was clipped by 4 bases and J by 2 bases; unmatched bases: 5. The CDR3 is CASSPRQGPTDTQYF. DNA of the CDR3: TGTGCCAGCAGCCCACGACAGGGGCCCACAGATACGCAGTATTTT. Variable domain in full (rest from reference TRBV14 and TRBJ2-3): EAGVTQFPSHSVIEKGQTVTLRCDPISGHDNLYWYRRVMGKEIKFLLHFVKESKQDESGMPNNRFLAERTGGTYSTLKVQPAELEDSGVYFCASSPRQGPTDTQYFGPGTRLTVL.

The chain employs TRBV19 and TRBJ2-1, with 7 bases lining up with TRBD1. Germline loops: CDR1 LNHDA, CDR2 SQIVND (reference sequence). This CDR3 contains 16 residues. Trimming took 6 bases from V and 6 from J; bases not matched to a gene: 14. The CDR3 sequence is CASRRGQIEVGNEQFF. CDR3 DNA: TGTGCCAGTAGGAGGGGACAGATCGAGGTCGGCAATGAGCAGTTCTTC.

The chain carries TRBV5-5 and TRBJ2-2; TRBD2 is a possible D gene (5 bases). CDR1 SGHKS and CDR2 YYEKEE come from the germline V gene (reference sequence). V was shortened by 0 bases and J by 4 bases, with 19 bases between the two germline ends. The CDR3 is 18 residues long. The CDR3 reads CASSLVFNTGMSTGELFF. In DNA form, the CDR3 reads TGTGCCAGCAGCTTGGTTTTTAATACGGGAATGAGCACCGGGGAGCTGTTTTTT. Looking up the rest from reference TRBV5-5 and TRBJ2-2 gives the full variable domain: DAGVTQSPTHLIKTRGQQVTLRCSPISGHKSVSWYQQVLGQGPQFIFQYYEKEERGRGNFPDRFSARQFPNYSSELNVNALLLGDSALYLCASSLVFNTGMSTGELFFGEGSRLTVL.

The rearrangement joins TRBV24-1 to TRBJ1-2; D unclear. The V and J ends lost 3 bases and 7 bases respectively, with 11 bases between them. In germline, CDR1 is KGHDR, CDR2 SFDVKD. CDR3 length: 13 residues. The CDR3 protein is CATSDPDRRGYTF. Written as DNA, the CDR3 is TGTGCCACCAGTGATCCCGACCGCCGTGGCTACACCTTC.

This chain connects TRBV4-3 to TRBJ1-5; D is unresolved. The germline CDR1 and CDR2 sequences are LGHNA and YSLEER. The CDR3 consists of 16 residues. With 4 bases removed from V and 0 bases from J, the gap between germline ends came to 13 bases. The CDR3 here is CASSLHTDYSNQPQHF. The CDR3 coding sequence is TGCGCCAGCAGCCTACATACAGACTATAGCAATCAGCCCCAGCATTTT.

The V gene is TRBV6-2 or TRBV6-3, the J gene TRBJ2-1; TRBD1 agrees at 11 bases. The V gene's germline CDR1 is MNHEY and CDR2 SVGEGT. The CDR3 length is 15 residues. Losses at the gene ends were 4 bases for V and 3 bases for J; bases not matched to a gene: 2. Here the CDR3 reads CASSWGQGGYNEQFF. The CDR3 DNA reads TGTGCCAGCAGTTGGGGACAGGGGGGCTACAATGAGCAGTTCTTC.

V gene TRBV5-4 combines with J gene TRBJ1-4; D is possibly TRBD1 (5 bases). In germline, CDR1 is SGHNT, CDR2 YYREEE (reference sequence). V lost 9 bases to trimming and J lost 1 base, with 13 bases between them. The CDR3 covers 14 residues. The CDR3 protein is CATTDRGTNEKLFF. The CDR3 DNA follows: TGTGCCACAACTGATAGGGGAACTAATGAAAAACTGTTTTTT.